A single sample is the source of the 21 T cell receptor beta chains below, sequenced in a study of Graves' ophthalmopathy and Graves' hyperthyroidism. The authors amplified TCR beta CDR3 regions from RNA transcripts. A first-round RT-PCR used HTBI primers, followed by a second-round multiplex PCR. TCRdb passed the multiplex PCR reads through MiXCR, listing each CDR3 protein once. This table has 150,000 to 200,000 distinct CDR3 sequences, about two fifths appearing once. Sequencing input: peripheral blood. The receptor source for this set is a man aged 25 to 40 with Graves' ophthalmopathy.

This clonotype occurred many times. The chain links TRBV6-2 or TRBV6-3 to TRBJ2-7, with D perhaps given as TRBD1 or TRBD2 (6 bases each). This CDR3 contains 14 residues. Germline V gene lookup returns CDR1 MNHEY and CDR2 SVGEGT. With 5 bases removed from V and 5 bases from J, the gap between germline ends came to 16 bases. CDR3 region: CASSGGGGGDEQYF. For the CDR3, the DNA is TGTGCCAGCAGTGGAGGAGGGGGTGGCGACGAGCAGTACTTC.

This clonotype was recorded at least ten times. V and J are TRBV4-3 and TRBJ1-1; weak D call: TRBD1 (6 bases). CDR1 is LGHNA and CDR2 is YSLEER in the germline V gene. Trimming pared 3 bases from V and 0 bases from J, leaving 11 bases between. CDR3 length: 15 residues. DNA for the CDR3: TGCGCCAGCAGCCACGGGACACCCATGAACACTGAAGCTTTCTTT. It codes for CASSHGTPMNTEAFF.

The table lists this clonotype with many counts. V gene TRBV27 combines with J gene TRBJ2-7, with D perhaps being TRBD1 or TRBD2 (5 bases each). The germline V gene encodes CDR1 MNHEY and CDR2 SMNVEV (reference sequence). V was pared by 5 bases and J by 4 bases, with 24 bases between. The CDR3 has 17 residues. As DNA, the CDR3 is TGTGCCAGCAGTCTCGACGGGACGCCAGGCGCCGGGTACGAGCAGTACTTC. This encodes CASSLDGTPGAGYEQYF.

There are many counts of this clonotype. This chain uses TRBV20-1 with TRBJ2-5; D is possibly TRBD2 (6 bases). The CDR3 totals 14 residues. Between the trimmed V and J ends, which lost 2 bases and 4 bases, there was a span of 14 bases. Germline loops: CDR1 DFQATT, CDR2 SNEGSKA (reference sequence). The CDR3 here is CSARWAGTLETQYF. Written as DNA, the CDR3 is TGCAGTGCTAGATGGGCTGGGACTTTAGAGACCCAGTACTTC.

This clonotype was detected many times. The chain links TRBV19 to TRBJ1-1; 8 nucleotides align to TRBD1. CDR3 length: 19 residues. Germline V gives CDR1 LNHDA, CDR2 SQIVND (reference sequence). J gave up 5 bases and V 7 bases, and 24 bases lay outside the gene matches. This CDR3 reads CASTKRSGAGTGGNTEAFF. CDR3 sequence (DNA): TGTGCCAGTACCAAAAGATCGGGGGCCGGGACAGGTGGGAATACTGAAGCTTTCTTT.

This clonotype was seen ten or more times. V usage is TRBV6-5 and J usage is TRBJ1-5; D not resolved. The CDR3 is 14 residues long. Germline CDR1 is MNHEY and CDR2 is SVGAGI. V was trimmed by 0 bases and J by 3 bases, leaving 6 bases between them. CDR3 sequence (DNA): TGTGCCAGCAGTTACTCGAGAGTCAATCAGCCCCAGCATTTT. This encodes CASSYSRVNQPQHF.

There are many counts of this clonotype. The rearrangement uses TRBV18 and TRBJ2-4; TRBD1 aligns across 8 bases. Germline CDR1 KGHSH, CDR2 LQKENI. CDR3 size: 16 residues. V was pared by 2 bases and J by 5 bases, with 8 bases of the junction left unmatched. The CDR3 DNA follows: TGTGCCAGCTCACCAGATAGTGGACAGGGCCAAAACATTCAGTACTTC. Translation gives CASSPDSGQGQNIQYF.

This clonotype was recorded many times. The rearrangement uses TRBV7-2 and TRBJ1-2; 8 bases fit TRBD1. From germline, CDR1 is SGHTA and CDR2 FQGNSA. Losses at the gene ends were 4 bases for V and 3 bases for J; bases not matched to a gene: 7. The CDR3 has 15 amino acids. CDR3 sequence (DNA): TGTGCCAGCAGCTCATTCGACAGGGGTGACTATGGCTACACCTTC. Translating gives CASSSFDRGDYGYTF.

V usage is TRBV12-3 or TRBV12-4 and J usage is TRBJ1-5, with a weak D call TRBD1 (6 bases). This CDR3 region has 15 residues. The V gene lost 6 bases and the J gene lost 6 bases, with 18 bases spanning the gap. Written as DNA, the CDR3 is TGTGCCAGCAGACGGGGTTCACAGGGCACTCAGCCCCAGCATTTT. Amino acids: CASRRGSQGTQPQHF.

CDR3 bases: TGTGCCAGCAGCCTAGCGGAGAGGATCTACGAGCAGTACTTC. Encoded protein: CASSLAERIYEQYF. The chain joins TRBV28 to TRBJ2-7; 7 bases are a match to TRBD2. CDR1 is MDHEN, CDR2 SYDVKM, per germline. The ends lost 6 bases at V and 3 bases at J; junction bases unmatched: 8. This CDR3 has 14 residues.

This clonotype appeared a single time. The chain recombines TRBV11-1 with TRBJ2-5, with TRBD2 matching over 15 bases. This CDR3 has 17 residues. V trimming: 2 bases; J trimming: 5 bases; junction bases outside the gene matches: 6. Germline CDR1 reads SGHAT; CDR2 reads FQDESV (reference sequence). CDR3 amino acids: CASSLWTSGRAKETQYF. CDR3 DNA sequence: TGTGCCAGCAGCTTATGGACTAGCGGGAGGGCCAAGGAGACCCAGTACTTC.

This chain joins TRBV28 and TRBJ2-5; no firm D call. Germline V lookup: CDR1 MDHEN, CDR2 SYDVKM. This CDR3 spans 12 amino acids. The V gene lost 5 bases and the J gene lost 5 bases, with 9 bases spanning the gap. CDR3 in DNA: TGTGCCAGCAGTCGTCGGTGGGAGACCCAGTACTTC. It translates to CASSRRWETQYF.

This clonotype was counted a single time. The V gene is TRBV12-3 or TRBV12-4, the J gene TRBJ1-1; TRBD1 is a possible D gene (5 bases). V was shortened by 4 bases and J by 8 bases, with 17 bases between the two germline ends. CDR3 length: 14 residues. The CDR3 DNA sequence: TGTGCCAGCAGTTCTATGACAGTGGGCAGCGAAGCTTTCTTT. Encoded protein: CASSSMTVGSEAFF.

This chain connects TRBV2 to TRBJ1-2; D unclear. The germline V gene has CDR1 SNHLY and CDR2 FYNNEI. The CDR3 length is 14 residues. The V and J ends lost 1 base and 0 bases respectively, with 6 bases between them. This CDR3 is CASSEGWANYGYTF. The CDR3, as DNA: TGTGCCAGCAGTGAAGGGTGGGCTAACTATGGCTACACCTTC.

The genes are TRBV28 and TRBJ2-7, with D possibly TRBD1 on 6 matching bases. The germline gives CDR1 MDHEN, CDR2 SYDVKM. The CDR3 covers 13 residues. V lost 4 bases and J 6 bases, leaving 13 bases between the germline ends. In nucleotides, the CDR3 is TGTGCCAGCAGTTCAGGGACACCCCTCGAGCAGTACTTC. Protein sequence: CASSSGTPLEQYF.

Many counts were recorded for this clonotype. This chain links TRBV7-8 with TRBJ2-7; D ambiguous. From germline, CDR1 is SGHVS and CDR2 FQNEAQ. Trimming cost V 1 base and J 5 bases, with 12 bases left between them. This CDR3 region has 14 residues. CDR3 DNA: TGTGCCAGCAGCTTAGAGCTTAGTTCTAACGAGCAGTACTTC. Its protein is CASSLELSSNEQYF.

This clonotype was seen many times. The V call is TRBV7-9, the J call TRBJ2-5; D is tentatively TRBD1 or TRBD2 (5 bases each). The CDR3 extends over 15 amino acids. CDR1 and CDR2 (germline): SEHNR, FQNEAQ (reference sequence). V was shortened by 5 bases and J by 1 base, with 14 bases between the two germline ends. CDR3: CASSPGPRGQETQYF. In DNA, the CDR3 is TGTGCCAGCAGCCCAGGGCCCCGGGGCCAAGAGACCCAGTACTTC.

V usage is TRBV2 and J usage is TRBJ1-5; possible D gene TRBD1, 5 bases. This CDR3 comprises 15 residues. In germline, CDR1 is SNHLY, CDR2 FYNNEI. V was pared by 3 bases and J by 1 base, with 10 bases between. The CDR3 region is CASSELGGSNQPQHF. CDR3 bases: TGTGCCAGCAGTGAGCTCGGGGGAAGCAATCAGCCCCAGCATTTT.

This clonotype was seen ten or more times. The chain has TRBV28 and TRBJ2-7, with D perhaps TRBD2 (5 bases). This CDR3 has 13 residues. Between the trimmed V and J ends, which lost 6 bases and 7 bases, there was a span of 16 bases. CDR1 is MDHEN and CDR2 is SYDVKM in the germline V gene. The chain's CDR3 is CASSHLVEGEQYF. The CDR3 region has the DNA TGTGCCAGCAGCCACCTAGTAGAGGGTGAGCAGTACTTC.

This clonotype came up many times. The chain uses TRBV27 and TRBJ1-2; 9 bases align to TRBD1. Trimming at V came to 4 bases and at J to 5 bases, leaving 5 bases not matched to a gene. The germline V gene encodes CDR1 MNHEY and CDR2 SMNVEV (reference sequence). The CDR3 extends over 14 amino acids. In DNA form, the CDR3 reads TGTGCCAGCAGTTCCGGGACAGGGAGGTATGGCTACACCTTC. As protein: CASSSGTGRYGYTF.

The V gene is TRBV12-3 or TRBV12-4, the J gene TRBJ1-1; 9 nucleotides match TRBD1. The V and J ends lost 2 bases and 4 bases, in that order; junction bases with no gene match: 2. The CDR3 consists of 14 residues. CDR3 sequence reads: CASSLRQGGTEAFF. The CDR3 DNA is TGTGCCAGCAGTTTAAGACAGGGGGGCACTGAAGCTTTCTTT.